The sequence of this TCR beta chain was determined in a study of blood T cell repertoires in COVID-19. Study information: COVID-19 samples from acute and convalescent phases originated in the United States, Italy and Spain. Sources were T cells, B-cell-depleted T cells, or PBMCs; the material itself was cDNA or gDNA.

Trimming pared 0 bases from V and 3 bases from J, leaving 12 bases between. The CDR3 is made up of 14 amino acids. Germline V gene data show CDR1 as GTSNPN and CDR2 as SVGIG (reference sequence). Authors' methods: Estimates of nucleated cell counts were drawn from the amplification of reference gene primers. Assay: immunoSEQ multiplex PCR; the TCRdb copy retains only in-frame clones and omits some. V, J and clone size reflect that table, while D and trimming were determined from the DNA. The table has 70,000 or so clones, around nine tenths seen once. This sequence was found in a human donor in a cohort sampled during active COVID-19. The chain carries TRBV30 and TRBJ2-7; TRBD1 might be the D (6 bases). Sequenced sample: peripheral blood. CDR3 DNA sequence: TGTGCCTGGAGTGTATCGCCAGGGGTCTACGAGCAGTACTTC. The encoded protein is CAWSVSPGVYEQYF.